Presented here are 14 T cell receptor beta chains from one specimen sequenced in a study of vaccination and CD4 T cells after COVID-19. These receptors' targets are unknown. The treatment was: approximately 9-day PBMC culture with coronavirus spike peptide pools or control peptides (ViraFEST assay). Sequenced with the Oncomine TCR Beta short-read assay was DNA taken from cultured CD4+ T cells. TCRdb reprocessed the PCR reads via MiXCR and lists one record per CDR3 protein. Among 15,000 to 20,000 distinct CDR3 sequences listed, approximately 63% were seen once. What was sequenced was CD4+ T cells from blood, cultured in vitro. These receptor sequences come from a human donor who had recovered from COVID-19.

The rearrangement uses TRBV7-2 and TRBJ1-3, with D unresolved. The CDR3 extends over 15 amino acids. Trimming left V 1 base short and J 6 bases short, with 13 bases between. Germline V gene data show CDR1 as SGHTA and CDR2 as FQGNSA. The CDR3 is CASSLETGWENTIYF. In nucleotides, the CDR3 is TGTGCCAGCAGCTTAGAGACTGGGTGGGAAAACACCATATATTTT.

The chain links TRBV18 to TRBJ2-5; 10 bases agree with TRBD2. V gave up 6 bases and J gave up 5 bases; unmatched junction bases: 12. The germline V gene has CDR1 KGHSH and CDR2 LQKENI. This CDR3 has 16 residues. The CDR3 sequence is CASSPEGAGGQETQYF. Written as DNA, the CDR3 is TGTGCCAGCTCCCCGGAGGGAGCGGGAGGGCAGGAGACCCAGTACTTC.

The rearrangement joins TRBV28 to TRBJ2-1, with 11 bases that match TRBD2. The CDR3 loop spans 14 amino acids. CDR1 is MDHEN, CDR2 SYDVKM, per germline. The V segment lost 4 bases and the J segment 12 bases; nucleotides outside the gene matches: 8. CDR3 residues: CASSSYRLAGRQFF. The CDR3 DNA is TGTGCCAGCAGTTCGTACCGACTAGCGGGACGGCAGTTCTTC. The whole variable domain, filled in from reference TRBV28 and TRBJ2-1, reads DVKVTQSSRYLVKRTGEKVFLECVQDMDHENMFWYRQDPGLGLRLIYFSYDVKMKEKGDIPEGYSVSREKKERFSLILESASTNQTSMYLCASSSYRLAGRQFFGPGTRLTVL.

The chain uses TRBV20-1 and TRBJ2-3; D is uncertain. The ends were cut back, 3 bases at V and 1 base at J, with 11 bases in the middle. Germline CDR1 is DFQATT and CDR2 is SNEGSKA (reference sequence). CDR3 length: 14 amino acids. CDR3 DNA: TGCAGTGCTAGTAACCCCTGGGGCACAGATACGCAGTATTTT. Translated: CSASNPWGTDTQYF.

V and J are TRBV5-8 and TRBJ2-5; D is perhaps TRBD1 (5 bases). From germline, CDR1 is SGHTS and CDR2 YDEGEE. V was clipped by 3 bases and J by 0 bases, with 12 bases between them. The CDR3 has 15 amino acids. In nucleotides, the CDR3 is TGTGCCAGCAGCTACCCTGACAGAGACCAAGAGACCCAGTACTTC. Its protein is CASSYPDRDQETQYF.

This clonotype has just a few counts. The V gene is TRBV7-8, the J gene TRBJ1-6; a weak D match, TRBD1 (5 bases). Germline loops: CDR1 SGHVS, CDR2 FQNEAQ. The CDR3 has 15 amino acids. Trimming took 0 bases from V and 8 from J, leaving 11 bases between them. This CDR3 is CASSLADGTYSPLHF. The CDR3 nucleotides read TGTGCCAGCAGCTTAGCCGACGGGACTTATTCACCCCTCCACTTT.

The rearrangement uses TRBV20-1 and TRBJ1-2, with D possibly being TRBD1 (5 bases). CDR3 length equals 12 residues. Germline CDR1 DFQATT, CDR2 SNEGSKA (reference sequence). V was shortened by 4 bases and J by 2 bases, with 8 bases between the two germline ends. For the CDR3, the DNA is TGCAGTGCTAACCGGGACAACTATGGCTACACCTTC. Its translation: CSANRDNYGYTF.

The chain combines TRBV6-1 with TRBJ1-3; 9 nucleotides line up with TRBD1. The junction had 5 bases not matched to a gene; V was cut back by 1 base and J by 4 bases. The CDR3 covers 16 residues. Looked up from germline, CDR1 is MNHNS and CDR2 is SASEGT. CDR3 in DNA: TGTGCCAGCAGTGAAGAACAGGGGGCGCGGGGAAACACCATATATTTT. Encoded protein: CASSEEQGARGNTIYF.

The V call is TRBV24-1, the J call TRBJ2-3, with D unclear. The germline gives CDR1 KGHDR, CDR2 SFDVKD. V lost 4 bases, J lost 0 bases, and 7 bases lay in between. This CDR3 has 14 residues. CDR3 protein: CATSDPRSTDTQYF. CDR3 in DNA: TGTGCCACCAGTGACCCCAGGAGCACAGATACGCAGTATTTT.

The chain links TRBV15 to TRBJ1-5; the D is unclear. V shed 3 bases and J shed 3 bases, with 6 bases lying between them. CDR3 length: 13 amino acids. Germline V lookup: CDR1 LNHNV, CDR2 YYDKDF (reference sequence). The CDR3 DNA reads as TGTGCCACCAGCAGGATCATCAATCAGCCCCAGCATTTT. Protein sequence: CATSRIINQPQHF.

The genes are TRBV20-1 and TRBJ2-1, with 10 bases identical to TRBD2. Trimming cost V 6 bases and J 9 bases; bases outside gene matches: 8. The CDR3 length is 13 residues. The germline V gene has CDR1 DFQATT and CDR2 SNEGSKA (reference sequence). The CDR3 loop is CSALAGGGGEQFF. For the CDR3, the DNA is TGCAGTGCATTAGCGGGAGGCGGAGGTGAGCAGTTCTTC.

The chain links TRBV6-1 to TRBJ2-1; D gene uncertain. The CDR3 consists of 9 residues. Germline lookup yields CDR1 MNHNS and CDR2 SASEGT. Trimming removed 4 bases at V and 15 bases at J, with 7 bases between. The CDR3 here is CASSGQLFF. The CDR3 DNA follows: TGTGCCAGCAGTGGACAACTGTTCTTC.

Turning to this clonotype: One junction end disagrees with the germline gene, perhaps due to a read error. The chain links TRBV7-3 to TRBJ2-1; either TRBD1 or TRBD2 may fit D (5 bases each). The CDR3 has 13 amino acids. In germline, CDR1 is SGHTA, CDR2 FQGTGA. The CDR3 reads CASSITLGDRQFF. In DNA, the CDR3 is TGTGCCAGCAGCATAACTCTAGGGGACCGGCAGTTCTTC.

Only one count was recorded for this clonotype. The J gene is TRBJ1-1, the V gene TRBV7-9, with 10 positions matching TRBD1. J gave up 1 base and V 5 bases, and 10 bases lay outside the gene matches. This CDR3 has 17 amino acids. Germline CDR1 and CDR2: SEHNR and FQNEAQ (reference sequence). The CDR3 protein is CASSRAGTGAGNTEAFF. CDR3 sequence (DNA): TGTGCCAGCAGCCGAGCCGGGACAGGGGCCGGGAACACTGAAGCTTTCTTT.